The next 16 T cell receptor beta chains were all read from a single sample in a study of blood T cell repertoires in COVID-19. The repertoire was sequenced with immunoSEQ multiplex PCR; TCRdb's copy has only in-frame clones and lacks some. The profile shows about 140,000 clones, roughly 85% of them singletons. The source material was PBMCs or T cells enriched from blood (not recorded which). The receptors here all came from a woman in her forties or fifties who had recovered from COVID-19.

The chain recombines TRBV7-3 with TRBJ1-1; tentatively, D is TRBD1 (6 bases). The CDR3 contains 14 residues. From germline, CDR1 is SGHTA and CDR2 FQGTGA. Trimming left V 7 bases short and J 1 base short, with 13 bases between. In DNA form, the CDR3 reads TGTGCCAGCAAACCGGGACACCAGAACACTGAAGCTTTCTTT. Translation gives CASKPGHQNTEAFF.

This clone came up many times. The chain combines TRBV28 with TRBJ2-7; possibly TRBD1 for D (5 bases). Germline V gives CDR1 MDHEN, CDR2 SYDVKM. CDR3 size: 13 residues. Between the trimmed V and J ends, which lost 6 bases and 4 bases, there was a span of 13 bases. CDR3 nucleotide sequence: TGTGCCAGCAGGACAGCGCCGCGGTACGAGCAGTACTTC. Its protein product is CASRTAPRYEQYF.

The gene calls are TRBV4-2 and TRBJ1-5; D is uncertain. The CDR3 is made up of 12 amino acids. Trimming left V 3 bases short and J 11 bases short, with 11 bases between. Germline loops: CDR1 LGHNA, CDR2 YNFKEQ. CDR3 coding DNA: TGTGCCAGCAGCCAGAGATGTTGGTCCCAGCATTTT. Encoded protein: CASSQRCWSQHF.

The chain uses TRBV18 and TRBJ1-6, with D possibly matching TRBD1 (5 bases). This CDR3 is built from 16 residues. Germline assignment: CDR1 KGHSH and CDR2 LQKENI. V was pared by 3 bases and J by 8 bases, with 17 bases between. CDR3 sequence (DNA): TGTGCCAGCTCACCGGTAGCGGGACGGGGAGATTCACCCCTCCACTTT. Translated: CASSPVAGRGDSPLHF.

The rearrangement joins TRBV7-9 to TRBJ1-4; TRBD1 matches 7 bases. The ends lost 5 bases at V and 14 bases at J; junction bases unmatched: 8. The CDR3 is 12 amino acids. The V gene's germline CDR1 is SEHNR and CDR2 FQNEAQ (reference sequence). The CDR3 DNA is TGTGCCAGCAGCCCCACAGGGGTGAGTCTGTTTTTT. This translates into CASSPTGVSLFF.

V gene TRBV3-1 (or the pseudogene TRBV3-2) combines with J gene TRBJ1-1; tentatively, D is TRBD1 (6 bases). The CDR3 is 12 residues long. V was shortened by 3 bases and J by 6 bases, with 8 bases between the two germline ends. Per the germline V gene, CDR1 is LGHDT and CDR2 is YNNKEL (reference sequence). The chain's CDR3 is CASSQGAAEAFF. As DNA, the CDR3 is TGTGCCAGCAGCCAGGGGGCCGCTGAAGCTTTCTTT.

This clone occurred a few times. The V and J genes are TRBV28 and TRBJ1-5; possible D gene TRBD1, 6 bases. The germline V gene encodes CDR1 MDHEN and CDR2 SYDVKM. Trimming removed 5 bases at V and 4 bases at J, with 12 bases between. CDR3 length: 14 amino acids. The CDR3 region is CASSRDRINQPQHF. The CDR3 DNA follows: TGTGCCAGCAGTCGTGACAGGATAAATCAGCCCCAGCATTTT. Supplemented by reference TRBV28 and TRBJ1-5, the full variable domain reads DVKVTQSSRYLVKRTGEKVFLECVQDMDHENMFWYRQDPGLGLRLIYFSYDVKMKEKGDIPEGYSVSREKKERFSLILESASTNQTSMYLCASSRDRINQPQHFGDGTRLSIL.

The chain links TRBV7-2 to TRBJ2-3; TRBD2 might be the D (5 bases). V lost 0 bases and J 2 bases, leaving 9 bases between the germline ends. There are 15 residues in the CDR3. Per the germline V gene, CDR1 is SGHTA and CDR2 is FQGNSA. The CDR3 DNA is TGTGCCAGCAGCTTAGCGCTGGAGGACACAGATACGCAGTATTTT. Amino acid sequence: CASSLALEDTDTQYF.

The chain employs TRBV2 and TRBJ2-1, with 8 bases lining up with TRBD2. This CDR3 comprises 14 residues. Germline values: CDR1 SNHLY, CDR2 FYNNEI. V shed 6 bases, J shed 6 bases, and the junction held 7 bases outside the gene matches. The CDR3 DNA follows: TGTGCCAGCAGGGGGGGGACTAGGAGCAATGAGCAGTTCTTC. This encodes CASRGGTRSNEQFF.

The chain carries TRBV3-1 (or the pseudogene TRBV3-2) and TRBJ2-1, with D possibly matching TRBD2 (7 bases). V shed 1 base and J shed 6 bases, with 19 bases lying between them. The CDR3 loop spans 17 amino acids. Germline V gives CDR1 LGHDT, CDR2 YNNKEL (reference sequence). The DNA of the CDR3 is TGTGCCAGCAGCCAAGTAAGTGGGGGGGCCGCTGGCAATGAGCAGTTCTTC. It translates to CASSQVSGGAAGNEQFF.

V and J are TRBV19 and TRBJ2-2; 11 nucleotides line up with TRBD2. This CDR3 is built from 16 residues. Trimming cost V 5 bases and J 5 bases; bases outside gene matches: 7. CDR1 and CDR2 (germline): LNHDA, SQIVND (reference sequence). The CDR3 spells CASSPLAGGDTGELFF. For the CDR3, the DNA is TGTGCCAGTAGTCCCCTAGCGGGAGGAGATACCGGGGAGCTGTTTTTT.

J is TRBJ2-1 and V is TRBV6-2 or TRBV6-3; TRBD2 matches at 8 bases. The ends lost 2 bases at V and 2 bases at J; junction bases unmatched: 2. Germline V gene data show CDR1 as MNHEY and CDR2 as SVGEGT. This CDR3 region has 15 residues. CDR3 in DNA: TGTGCCAGCAGTTACATTAGCGGGACCTACAATGAGCAGTTCTTC. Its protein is CASSYISGTYNEQFF.

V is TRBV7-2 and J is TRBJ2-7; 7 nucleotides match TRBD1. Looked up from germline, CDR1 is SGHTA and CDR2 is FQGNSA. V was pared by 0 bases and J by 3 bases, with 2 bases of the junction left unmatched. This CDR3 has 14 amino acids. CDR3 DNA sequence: TGTGCCAGCAGCTTAGCGGGGACAGTCTACGAGCAGTACTTC. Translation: CASSLAGTVYEQYF.

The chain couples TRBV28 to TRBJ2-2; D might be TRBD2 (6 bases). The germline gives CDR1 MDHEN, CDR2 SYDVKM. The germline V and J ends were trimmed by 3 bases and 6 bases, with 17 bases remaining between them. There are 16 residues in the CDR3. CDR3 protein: CASSLRVGGEAGELFF. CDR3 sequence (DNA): TGTGCCAGCAGTTTGAGGGTGGGCGGGGAGGCCGGGGAGCTGTTTTTT.

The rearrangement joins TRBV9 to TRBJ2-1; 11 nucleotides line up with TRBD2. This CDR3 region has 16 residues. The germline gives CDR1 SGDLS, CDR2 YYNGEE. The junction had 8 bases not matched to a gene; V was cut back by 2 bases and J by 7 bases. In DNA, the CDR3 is TGTGCCAGCAGCGTCCAAGGACTAGCGGGTTGGAATGAGCAGTTCTTC. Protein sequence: CASSVQGLAGWNEQFF.

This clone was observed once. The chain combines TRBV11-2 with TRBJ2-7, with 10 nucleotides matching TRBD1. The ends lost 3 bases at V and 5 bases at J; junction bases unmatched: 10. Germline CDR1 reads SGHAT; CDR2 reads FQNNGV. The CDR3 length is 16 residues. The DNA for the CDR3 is TGTGCCAGCAGCTTTCGGACAGGGGGTGGGCTCCACGAGCAGTACTTC. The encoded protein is CASSFRTGGGLHEQYF.